One sample yielded the 22 T cell receptor beta chains listed below, sequenced in a study of blood T cell repertoires in COVID-19. Sequencing was performed with immunoSEQ multiplex PCR; in TCRdb, only in-frame clones are kept and a portion is missing. Seen here are about 120,000 clones, 75% to 85% observed once, and the top ten hold roughly 4%. The specimen sequenced was peripheral blood. The source is a woman of 80 years or more with acute or convalescent COVID-19.

Only a few counts were recorded for this clone. The genes are TRBV28 and TRBJ2-7, with 11 bases that match TRBD2. The CDR3 length is 15 residues. V was pared by 4 bases and J by 0 bases, with 2 bases of the junction left unmatched. Germline CDR1 is MDHEN and CDR2 is SYDVKM. The CDR3 is CASSYGTSGSYEQYF. The CDR3, as DNA: TGTGCCAGCAGTTACGGGACTAGCGGCTCCTACGAGCAGTACTTC.

The chain joins TRBV4-3 to TRBJ2-5; TRBD2 matches at 7 bases. CDR3 length equals 15 residues. After removal of 0 bases from V and 2 bases from J, the junction contained 3 bases not matched to a gene. The germline CDR1 and CDR2 sequences are LGHNA and YSLEER. CDR3: CASSQEASGQETQYF. CDR3 bases: TGCGCCAGCAGCCAAGAGGCTAGCGGTCAAGAGACCCAGTACTTC.

The rearrangement joins TRBV25-1 to TRBJ2-7; D is uncertain. Trimming pared 5 bases from V and 0 bases from J, leaving 8 bases between. The CDR3 contains 13 residues. Germline-derived CDR1 and CDR2 are MGHDK and SYGVNS. CDR3 in DNA: TGTGCCAGCAGTAGAGTCGCCTCCTACGAGCAGTACTTC. It translates to CASSRVASYEQYF.

The chain employs TRBV19 and TRBJ2-2; a weak D match, TRBD1 (6 bases). The V and J ends lost 5 bases and 5 bases respectively, with 12 bases between them. The CDR3 spans 14 residues. Looked up from germline, CDR1 is LNHDA and CDR2 is SQIVND (reference sequence). The CDR3 here is CASSLDSLTGELFF. As DNA, the CDR3 is TGTGCCAGTAGTTTGGACAGTTTGACCGGGGAGCTGTTTTTT. Full variable domain (remainder filled in from reference TRBV19 and TRBJ2-2): DGGITQSPKYLFRKEGQNVTLSCEQNLNHDAMYWYRQDPGQGLRLIYYSQIVNDFQKGDIAEGYSVSREKKESFPLTVTSAQKNPTAFYLCASSLDSLTGELFFGEGSRLTVL.

The chain is built from TRBV7-2 and TRBJ1-5, with 9 positions matching TRBD1. The CDR3 covers 15 residues. V lost 1 base, J lost 5 bases, and 3 bases stayed unmatched. The germline V gene encodes CDR1 SGHTA and CDR2 FQGNSA. CDR3 coding DNA: TGTGCCAGCAGCTTAGTGACAGGGGGTGATCAGCCCCAGCATTTT. Amino acids: CASSLVTGGDQPQHF.

This clone was observed a few times. The chain is built from TRBV19 and TRBJ1-5, with D hard to call. CDR3 length: 16 residues. The V gene's germline CDR1 is LNHDA and CDR2 SQIVND (reference sequence). Trimming pared 3 bases from V and 1 base from J, leaving 13 bases between. CDR3 nucleotides: TGTGCCAGTAGTATTTCGGCCGGACTGAGCAATCAGCCCCAGCATTTT. Encoded protein: CASSISAGLSNQPQHF.

V is TRBV9 and J is TRBJ2-1, with 10 positions matching TRBD1. J gave up 7 bases and V 4 bases, and 8 bases lay outside the gene matches. The germline V gene encodes CDR1 SGDLS and CDR2 YYNGEE. CDR3 length equals 15 residues. In DNA, the CDR3 is TGTGCCAGCAGCAACTACGGGACAGGGGAGAATGAGCAGTTCTTC. This sequence encodes CASSNYGTGENEQFF.

The chain couples TRBV6-6 to TRBJ2-7, with D possibly TRBD2 on 5 matching bases. Looked up from germline, CDR1 is MNHNY and CDR2 is SVGAGI (reference sequence). The CDR3 has 13 residues. The germline V and J ends were trimmed by 6 bases and 0 bases, with 9 bases remaining between them. CDR3 DNA sequence: TGTGCCAGCAGCTTCGGGGACTCCTACGAGCAGTACTTC. Amino acid sequence: CASSFGDSYEQYF.

The chain links TRBV4-3 to TRBJ2-5, with 12 bases matching TRBD2. Germline CDR1 LGHNA, CDR2 YSLEER. The CDR3 is made up of 15 amino acids. The junction had 4 bases not matched to a gene; V was cut back by 5 bases and J by 3 bases. CDR3 protein: CASSTRLAGEETQYF. CDR3 nucleotide sequence: TGCGCCAGCAGCACACGACTAGCGGGGGAAGAGACCCAGTACTTC.

The V call is TRBV29-1, the J call TRBJ2-6, with TRBD1 as a possible D gene (5 bases). The CDR3 covers 14 residues. Trimming pared 3 bases from V and 2 bases from J, leaving 8 bases between. The germline gives CDR1 SQVTM, CDR2 ANQGSEA. CDR3 residues: CSVESRAGANVLTF. For the CDR3, the DNA is TGCAGCGTTGAGAGCAGGGCTGGGGCCAACGTCCTGACTTTC.

This clone occurred once. This rearrangement joins TRBV9 to TRBJ2-5, with D perhaps TRBD2 (7 bases). The length of the CDR3 is 15 residues. V was shortened by 2 bases and J by 0 bases, with 11 bases between the two germline ends. Germline-derived CDR1 and CDR2 are SGDLS and YYNGEE. The CDR3 loop reads CASSVQGTNQETQYF. The CDR3 DNA is TGTGCCAGCAGCGTGCAGGGGACTAACCAAGAGACCCAGTACTTC.

The chain has TRBV12-3 or TRBV12-4 and TRBJ1-5; D remains unclear. The CDR3 extends over 13 amino acids. V was trimmed by 3 bases and J by 5 bases, leaving 8 bases between them. The DNA of the CDR3 is TGTGCCAGCAGTTTGGCTTTTGATCAGCCCCAGCATTTT. It codes for CASSLAFDQPQHF.

The V call is TRBV18, the J call TRBJ2-5; TRBD2 agrees at 10 bases. Trimming removed 2 bases from V and 0 bases from J; junction bases left unmatched: 3. The CDR3 contains 16 residues. The germline V gene has CDR1 KGHSH and CDR2 LQKENI. In DNA form, the CDR3 reads TGTGCCAGCTCACCAAGACTAGCGGGCTACCAAGAGACCCAGTACTTC. Translation gives CASSPRLAGYQETQYF.

The rearrangement joins TRBV6-1 to TRBJ1-1; the D is unclear. The ends were cut back, 2 bases at V and 5 bases at J, with 9 bases in the middle. The CDR3 contains 13 residues. CDR1 MNHNS and CDR2 SASEGT come from the germline V gene. Written as DNA, the CDR3 is TGTGCCAGCAGTGAACAGGTAAAAACTGAAGCTTTCTTT. Its protein is CASSEQVKTEAFF.

The chain links TRBV12-3 or TRBV12-4 to TRBJ2-1, with 8 bases fitting TRBD2. This CDR3 has 12 amino acids. With V trimmed by 6 bases and J by 12 bases, 7 bases remained unmatched. The CDR3 sequence: CASSPRLARQFF. The CDR3 nucleotides are TGTGCCAGCAGCCCCCGACTAGCGCGGCAGTTCTTC.

This clone was seen only once. DNA of the CDR3: TGTGCCAGCAGCCAACCCTCGGGGAGAACAGATACGCAGTATTTT. Protein: CASSQPSGRTDTQYF. The chain joins TRBV11-1 to TRBJ2-3, with D possibly matching TRBD2 (5 bases). CDR3 length: 15 amino acids. V gave up 5 bases and J gave up 3 bases, with 15 bases separating them. Germline V CDR1 and CDR2: SGHAT, FQDESV (reference sequence).

The chain couples TRBV5-1 to TRBJ2-4, with 7 nucleotides matching TRBD2. Germline-derived CDR1 and CDR2 are SGHRS and YFSETQ. V dropped 4 bases and J dropped 5; count of bases not matched to a gene: 6. This CDR3 is 14 amino acids long. CDR3 residues: CASSPRGGENIQYF. The CDR3 DNA sequence: TGCGCCAGCAGCCCTAGGGGAGGGGAAAACATTCAGTACTTC.

This sequence joins TRBV12-3 or TRBV12-4 and TRBJ2-1, with 7 bases that match TRBD2. Trimming at V came to 7 bases and at J to 5 bases, leaving 5 bases not matched to a gene. The CDR3 has 13 amino acids. The CDR3 reads CASTLGRDNEQFF. DNA of the CDR3: TGTGCCAGCACCCTTGGGAGGGACAATGAGCAGTTCTTC.

The chain uses TRBV18 and TRBJ2-5; the D is unclear. V lost 2 bases to trimming and J lost 5 bases, with 9 bases between them. The germline V gene has CDR1 KGHSH and CDR2 LQKENI. The CDR3 runs 13 residues. CDR3 in DNA: TGTGCCAGCTCACCATCTCTATGGGAGACCCAGTACTTC. Translated: CASSPSLWETQYF.

V is TRBV10-1 and J is TRBJ2-2; D gene ambiguous. Germline V gene sequence: CDR1 WNHNN, CDR2 SYGVQD (reference sequence). The ends were cut back, 3 bases at V and 1 base at J, with 6 bases in the middle. This CDR3 contains 14 residues. The CDR3 region is CASSDPGNTGELFF. In nucleotides, the CDR3 is TGCGCCAGCAGTGATCCGGGGAACACCGGGGAGCTGTTTTTT.

The V call is TRBV11-2, the J call TRBJ1-2, with 7 bases identical to TRBD1. The CDR3 totals 14 residues. The V and J ends lost 1 base and 7 bases, in that order; junction bases with no gene match: 6. The germline V gene has CDR1 SGHAT and CDR2 FQNNGV. CDR3 in DNA: TGTGCCAGCAGCTTAGGACAGGGCCACCGTGGCTACACCTTC. This translates into CASSLGQGHRGYTF.

V usage is TRBV24-1 and J usage is TRBJ2-5, with a tentative D call TRBD1 (6 bases). Germline V gene data show CDR1 as KGHDR and CDR2 as SFDVKD. Trimming cost V 1 base and J 4 bases, with 12 bases left between them. The CDR3 extends over 15 amino acids. The CDR3 is CATSDLSRGAETQYF. CDR3 nucleotides: TGTGCCACCAGTGATTTATCCAGGGGAGCAGAGACCCAGTACTTC.